What follows are 9 T cell receptor beta chains derived from one specimen sequenced in a study of early T cells in non-severe SARS-CoV-2 infection. One entry per CDR3 protein results from TCRdb running MiXCR on the 5' RACE reads. The sample includes roughly 99,000 distinct CDR3 sequences, over 8.5% of them seen just once. Source material: whole blood. These receptors originate from an adult who was a healthcare worker with PCR-confirmed SARS-CoV-2 infection or an uninfected control (not recorded which).

CDR3 DNA: TGTGCCAGCAGTTGGCGAAGAGACAATGAGCAGTTCTTC. Protein: CASSWRRDNEQFF. The rearrangement joins TRBV6-5 to TRBJ2-1, with D unresolved. The V end was cut by 4 bases, the J end by 5 bases, with 9 bases between. Germline V CDR1 and CDR2: MNHEY, SVGAGI. CDR3 length equals 13 residues.

The chain recombines TRBV5-4 with TRBJ2-3, with 7 bases matching TRBD2. The V gene end was trimmed by 1 base and the J gene end by 6 bases; junction bases not matched to a gene: 8. The CDR3 totals 15 residues. Looked up from germline, CDR1 is SGHNT and CDR2 is YYREEE (reference sequence). The CDR3 loop reads CASSLKTAGSDTQYF. The CDR3 nucleotides are TGTGCCAGCAGCTTGAAGACAGCGGGGTCGGATACGCAGTATTTT.

This clonotype has ten or more counts. The rearrangement uses TRBV29-1 and TRBJ2-3; 9 positions agree with TRBD2. Losses at the gene ends were 8 bases for V and 4 bases for J; bases not matched to a gene: 7. The CDR3 extends over 13 amino acids. CDR1 is SQVTM, CDR2 ANQGSEA, per germline. Here the CDR3 reads CSIIAGAADTQYF. In nucleotides, the CDR3 is TGCAGCATAATAGCGGGAGCGGCAGATACGCAGTATTTT.

This sequence joins TRBV6-6 and TRBJ2-7; 7 bases are shared with TRBD1. The germline gives CDR1 MNHNY, CDR2 SVGAGI (reference sequence). With 6 bases clipped from V and 7 bases from J, the junction kept 6 bases outside the gene matches. This CDR3 is 12 amino acids long. CDR3 region: CASSPGTVEQYF. CDR3 nucleotides: TGTGCCAGCAGCCCCGGGACAGTTGAGCAGTACTTC.

This clonotype was detected only a few times. The rearrangement uses TRBV2 and TRBJ1-1, with D unclear. The CDR3 has 10 residues. Per germline, CDR1 SNHLY and CDR2 FYNNEI. Trimming removed 4 bases from V and 9 bases from J, with 6 bases in between. CDR3 coding DNA: TGTGCCAGCAGTGGTGGAAAAGCTTTCTTT. Translated: CASSGGKAFF.

This clonotype was counted many times. The V gene is TRBV2, the J gene TRBJ1-4, with no clear D. Trimming pared 3 bases from V and 8 bases from J, leaving 16 bases between. CDR3 size: 15 residues. The germline gives CDR1 SNHLY, CDR2 FYNNEI. The chain's CDR3 is CASSEVPGRREKLFF. DNA for the CDR3: TGTGCCAGCAGTGAGGTGCCAGGCCGTCGGGAAAAACTGTTTTTT.

At least ten counts were recorded for this clonotype. This chain uses TRBV12-5 with TRBJ2-1, with D possibly matching TRBD2 (6 bases). Trimming took 1 base from V and 6 from J, leaving 16 bases between them. Germline loops: CDR1 LGHNT, CDR2 FRNRAP. This CDR3 region has 16 residues. The chain's CDR3 is CASGLDTSLLLNEQFF. The CDR3 DNA reads as TGTGCTAGTGGTTTGGACACTAGCTTACTCCTCAATGAGCAGTTCTTC.

This clonotype was observed at least ten times. The chain uses TRBV29-1 and TRBJ1-1; D perhaps matches TRBD1 (5 bases). Germline V lookup: CDR1 SQVTM, CDR2 ANQGSEA. This CDR3 contains 12 residues. V was cut by 7 bases and J by 6 bases, with 15 bases left in between. CDR3 DNA: TGCAGCGCCAGGTGGGGGATTTCTGAAGCTTTCTTT. As protein: CSARWGISEAFF.

This clonotype has only a few counts. The genes are TRBV6-5 and TRBJ2-2, with D possibly being TRBD1 (5 bases). Germline assignment: CDR1 MNHEY and CDR2 SVGAGI. The V and J ends lost 7 bases and 4 bases respectively, with 10 bases between them. There are 13 residues in the CDR3. DNA for the CDR3: TGTGCCAGCATAGGGGTCCGCACCGGGGAGCTGTTTTTT. The encoded protein is CASIGVRTGELFF.